Listed here are 29 T cell receptor beta chains from one sample, sequenced in a study. TCRdb redid the calling of the RT-PCR reads with MiXCR, one entry per CDR3 protein. The sample has almost 700,000 distinct CDR3 sequences, 14% seen once. The sequenced material came from memory CD4+ T cells from blood. Receptor source: a female donor in good health, serving as a healthy control.

J is TRBJ2-3 and V is TRBV15; TRBD2 matches 7 bases. The CDR3 is 14 residues long. V was pared by 5 bases and J by 3 bases, with 5 bases of the junction left unmatched. CDR1 LNHNV and CDR2 YYDKDF come from the germline V gene (reference sequence). CDR3 DNA sequence: TGTGCCACCAGCCGGGCGGGAGTGACAGATACGCAGTATTTT. Amino acid sequence: CATSRAGVTDTQYF.

This clonotype was counted at least ten times. V is TRBV7-8 and J is TRBJ2-3; 8 positions match TRBD2. Germline assignment: CDR1 SGHVS and CDR2 FQNEAQ. The CDR3 loop spans 16 amino acids. Losses at the gene ends were 5 bases for V and 3 bases for J; bases not matched to a gene: 10. This CDR3 is CASSAQAGVGTDTQYF. CDR3 in DNA: TGTGCCAGCAGCGCCCAAGCGGGAGTTGGGACAGATACGCAGTATTTT.

This clonotype showed up many times. This chain uses TRBV29-1 with TRBJ1-1; no clear D. The V gene lost 6 bases and the J gene lost 5 bases, with 7 bases spanning the gap. This CDR3 is built from 10 residues. The V gene's germline CDR1 is SQVTM and CDR2 ANQGSEA. CDR3: CSVVWTEAFF. CDR3 coding DNA: TGCAGCGTGGTGTGGACTGAAGCTTTCTTT.

This clonotype appeared a few times. V gene TRBV27 combines with J gene TRBJ2-2, with 7 nucleotides matching TRBD2. The V segment lost 2 bases and the J segment 7 bases; nucleotides outside the gene matches: 13. The CDR3 has 17 residues. Germline CDR1 reads MNHEY; CDR2 reads SMNVEV (reference sequence). The chain's CDR3 is CASSLHLGGGRIGELFF. The CDR3 DNA sequence: TGTGCCAGCAGTTTACATCTTGGGGGAGGGCGGATCGGGGAGCTGTTTTTT.

The chain couples TRBV28 to TRBJ2-7; weak D call: TRBD2 (5 bases). The V and J ends lost 7 bases and 2 bases respectively, with 12 bases between them. Germline CDR1 is MDHEN and CDR2 is SYDVKM. The CDR3 has 13 amino acids. The CDR3 DNA reads TGTGCCAGCAACCCGGGATCCGCCTACGAGCAGTACTTC. Translated: CASNPGSAYEQYF. Complete variable domain (other parts from reference TRBV28 and TRBJ2-7): DVKVTQSSRYLVKRTGEKVFLECVQDMDHENMFWYRQDPGLGLRLIYFSYDVKMKEKGDIPEGYSVSREKKERFSLILESASTNQTSMYLCASNPGSAYEQYFGPGTRLTVT.

This clonotype was observed a handful of times. The chain employs TRBV27 and TRBJ1-5; TRBD1 matches at 7 bases. Losses at the gene ends were 1 base for V and 4 bases for J; bases not matched to a gene: 7. The germline CDR1 and CDR2 sequences are MNHEY and SMNVEV (reference sequence). The CDR3 totals 16 residues. As DNA, the CDR3 is TGTGCCAGCAGTTTATATAACGGGACAGAGAATCAGCCCCAGCATTTT. Its protein product is CASSLYNGTENQPQHF.

The chain is built from TRBV27 and TRBJ1-3; TRBD1 is a possible D gene (5 bases). Deletions cut 7 bases from V and 4 bases from J, with 8 bases between. Germline CDR1 reads MNHEY; CDR2 reads SMNVEV (reference sequence). This CDR3 spans 12 amino acids. The CDR3 region is CASTGPGNTIYF. CDR3 DNA sequence: TGTGCCAGCACGGGGCCAGGAAACACCATATATTTT.

A note on this clonotype: This may come from a read error, since a much larger clone is one base off. This chain links TRBV7-2 with TRBJ2-2; D is unresolved. The CDR3 runs 15 residues. Per germline, CDR1 SGHTA and CDR2 FQGNSA. DNA of the CDR3: TGTGCCAACAGCTTTTCAGTTAGGAACACCGGGGAGCTGTTTTTT. Its translation: CANSFSVRNTGELFF.

This clonotype has a count of ten or more. The chain combines TRBV6-2 or TRBV6-3 with TRBJ2-7; D is undetermined. Trimming took 8 bases from V and 3 from J, leaving 8 bases between them. The CDR3 runs to 11 residues. Germline CDR1 reads MNHEY; CDR2 reads SVGEGT. The CDR3 protein is CASVGYYEQYF. The CDR3 bases are TGTGCCAGCGTGGGTTACTACGAGCAGTACTTC.

This clonotype has only a few counts. The V and J genes are TRBV15 and TRBJ1-3; no definite D call. Trimming took off 5 bases at V and 0 bases at J, with 11 bases between the two ends. The CDR3 sequence is 15 residues long. In germline, CDR1 is LNHNV, CDR2 YYDKDF (reference sequence). CDR3 in DNA: TGTGCCACCAGCCCTGGAGATCGCTCTGGAAACACCATATATTTT. It translates to CATSPGDRSGNTIYF.

This clonotype was counted between two and nine times. The J gene is TRBJ2-3, the V gene TRBV4-2; 8 nucleotides match TRBD2. Germline-derived CDR1 and CDR2 are LGHNA and YNFKEQ. V lost 1 base and J lost 0; bases outside the gene matches: 3. The length of the CDR3 is 16 residues. The DNA for the CDR3 is TGTGCCAGCAGCCAAGTATCTAGCGGGAGCACAGATACGCAGTATTTT. It translates to CASSQVSSGSTDTQYF.

In its sample, this clonotype was seen a few times. The V gene is TRBV7-9, the J gene TRBJ2-3; 8 nucleotides agree with TRBD2. V shed 2 bases and J 5 bases; nucleotides not matched to a gene: 9. Germline V lookup: CDR1 SEHNR, CDR2 FQNEAQ (reference sequence). The CDR3 is 16 amino acids. CDR3 region: CASSLSGSGSGDTQYF. CDR3 nucleotides: TGTGCCAGCAGCTTATCCGGGAGCGGGAGTGGAGATACGCAGTATTTT.

The gene calls are TRBV20-1 and TRBJ1-2; perhaps TRBD1 as D (6 bases). The CDR3 consists of 14 residues. From germline, CDR1 is DFQATT and CDR2 SNEGSKA (reference sequence). V was cut by 2 bases and J by 4 bases, with 14 bases left in between. CDR3 in DNA: TGCAGTGCTAGACTCATACAGGGAGCCTATGGCTACACCTTC. Translated: CSARLIQGAYGYTF.

This clonotype appeared a few times. The gene calls are TRBV4-3 and TRBJ1-3; D gene unclear. The CDR3 has 15 residues. Trimming took off 1 base at V and 0 bases at J, with 7 bases between the two ends. CDR1 is LGHNA and CDR2 is YSLEER in the germline V gene. The DNA for the CDR3 is TGCGCCAGCAGCCAAGGGACCGTCTCTGGAAACACCATATATTTT. Protein sequence: CASSQGTVSGNTIYF.

The V call is TRBV3-1, the J call TRBJ1-1; no firm D call. Germline CDR1 and CDR2: LGHDT and YNNKEL (reference sequence). Trimming left V 2 bases short and J 5 bases short, with 6 bases between. The CDR3 sequence is 12 residues long. The CDR3 reads CASSQSRTEAFF. For the CDR3, the DNA is TGTGCCAGCAGCCAATCTCGGACTGAAGCTTTCTTT.

This clonotype was detected a few times. V is TRBV18 and J is TRBJ2-5; D assignment may be TRBD1 or TRBD2 (6 bases each). CDR1 is KGHSH and CDR2 is LQKENI in the germline V gene. With 3 bases removed from V and 4 bases from J, the gap between germline ends came to 9 bases. The CDR3 runs to 13 residues. Here the CDR3 DNA reads TGTGCCAGCTCACCCCCGGGGGCAGAGACCCAGTACTTC. It yields the protein CASSPPGAETQYF.

This clonotype was seen ten or more times. The rearrangement joins TRBV7-3 to TRBJ2-1; the D call may be TRBD1 or TRBD2 (5 bases each). Germline lookup yields CDR1 SGHTA and CDR2 FQGTGA. The CDR3 totals 15 residues. Between the trimmed V and J ends, which lost 4 bases and 6 bases, there was a span of 16 bases. The CDR3 DNA reads TGTGCCAGCAGCTCACGGGGAGTAGGGGCCAATGAGCAGTTCTTC. Residues: CASSSRGVGANEQFF.

This clonotype was detected a few times. J is TRBJ2-2 and V is TRBV7-9, with 11 nucleotides matching TRBD2. This CDR3 spans 16 amino acids. Germline CDR1 SEHNR, CDR2 FQNEAQ (reference sequence). V lost 5 bases, J lost 5 bases, and 7 bases stayed unmatched. The CDR3 nucleotides are TGTGCCAGCAGCCCTGGACTAGCGGGCACAACCGGGGAGCTGTTTTTT. It yields the protein CASSPGLAGTTGELFF.

The rearrangement uses TRBV4-3 and TRBJ1-4, with 7 bases fitting TRBD1. V lost 0 bases to trimming and J lost 6 bases; unmatched junction nucleotides: 7. This CDR3 has 16 residues. CDR1 and CDR2 (germline): LGHNA, YSLEER. CDR3 DNA: TGCGCCAGCAGCCAAGATGCCCAGGGGGGACATGAAAAACTGTTTTTT. It encodes CASSQDAQGGHEKLFF.

This clonotype appeared a few times. The chain links TRBV6-5 to TRBJ2-5; D tentatively reads TRBD1 or TRBD2 (5 bases each). Germline assignment: CDR1 MNHEY and CDR2 SVGAGI. The CDR3 length is 15 residues. Trimming pared 0 bases from V and 4 bases from J, leaving 12 bases between. In DNA form, the CDR3 reads TGTGCCAGCAGTTACTCCGGGGCAACGGGAGAGACCCAGTACTTC. Translation: CASSYSGATGETQYF.

This clonotype has only a few counts. The gene calls are TRBV24-1 and TRBJ1-1; D unclear. Germline values: CDR1 KGHDR, CDR2 SFDVKD. Trimming pared 9 bases from V and 1 base from J, leaving 14 bases between. This CDR3 region has 14 residues. The CDR3 nucleotides read TGTGCCACCCAAGGACCAGCGGCGAACACTGAAGCTTTCTTT. The encoded protein is CATQGPAANTEAFF.

Only a few counts were recorded for this clonotype. The chain recombines TRBV5-1 with TRBJ2-2; D possibly matches TRBD1 or TRBD2 (5 bases each). The V and J ends lost 2 bases and 6 bases respectively, with 14 bases between them. The CDR3 consists of 15 residues. CDR1 SGHRS and CDR2 YFSETQ come from the germline V gene. The CDR3: CASSFAQLGAGELFF. CDR3 DNA sequence: TGCGCCAGCAGCTTCGCCCAGTTGGGGGCCGGGGAGCTGTTTTTT. The full variable domain, with the rest looked up from reference TRBV5-1 and TRBJ2-2, is KAGVTQTPRYLIKTRGQQVTLSCSPISGHRSVSWYQQTPGQGLQFLFEYFSETQRNKGNFPGRFSGRQFSNSRSEMNVSTLELGDSALYLCASSFAQLGAGELFFGEGSRLTVL.

The rearrangement joins TRBV5-1 to TRBJ2-2; 11 positions match TRBD1. Per the germline V gene, CDR1 is SGHRS and CDR2 is YFSETQ. V shed 3 bases and J 5 bases; nucleotides not matched to a gene: 15. This CDR3 spans 19 amino acids. The CDR3 nucleotides read TGCGCCAGCAGCTCCTTTTTTTCCGGGACAGGGGGATCGACCGGGGAGCTGTTTTTT. Encoded protein: CASSSFFSGTGGSTGELFF.

The chain recombines TRBV7-3 with TRBJ2-1, with 10 bases that match TRBD1. The V gene's germline CDR1 is SGHTA and CDR2 FQGTGA. Trimming removed 5 bases from V and 7 bases from J; junction bases left unmatched: 8. There are 15 residues in the CDR3. CDR3 DNA: TGTGCCAGCAGCCCGGGACAGGGGAATGGGAATGAGCAGTTCTTC. It yields the protein CASSPGQGNGNEQFF.

J is TRBJ2-5 and V is TRBV5-1; D ambiguous. V lost 3 bases, J lost 7 bases, and 16 bases lay in between. The CDR3 is 14 residues long. Germline values: CDR1 SGHRS, CDR2 YFSETQ. This CDR3 reads CASSSAGRWGTQYF. Here the CDR3 DNA reads TGCGCCAGCAGCTCAGCCGGGCGATGGGGGACCCAGTACTTC.

This chain joins TRBV20-1 and TRBJ2-7, with TRBD2 matching 8 bases. The CDR3 is 14 amino acids. The trim removed 5 bases at V and 3 bases at J, leaving 9 bases unmatched. Germline lookup yields CDR1 DFQATT and CDR2 SNEGSKA (reference sequence). The CDR3 loop is CSAFSGTSFYEQYF. The CDR3 nucleotides read TGCAGTGCTTTCTCCGGGACTAGTTTCTACGAGCAGTACTTC.

Only a few counts were recorded for this clonotype. This chain connects TRBV5-1 to TRBJ1-1; D perhaps matches TRBD1 (6 bases). Looked up from germline, CDR1 is SGHRS and CDR2 is YFSETQ. With 2 bases removed from V and 7 bases from J, the gap between germline ends came to 18 bases. The CDR3 consists of 15 residues. The CDR3 here is CASSFGSQGNGEAFF. CDR3 nucleotide sequence: TGCGCCAGCAGCTTCGGTTCTCAGGGGAACGGTGAAGCTTTCTTT.

This chain uses TRBV5-1 with TRBJ1-1; no clear D gene. Germline V gives CDR1 SGHRS, CDR2 YFSETQ. CDR3 length: 14 residues. With 4 bases removed from V and 2 bases from J, the gap between germline ends came to 12 bases. The CDR3 DNA reads TGCGCCAGCAGCATGAGTGTGACAAACACTGAAGCTTTCTTT. It specifies CASSMSVTNTEAFF.

In its sample, this clonotype was seen many times. The chain has TRBV11-2 and TRBJ2-7, with TRBD2 identical over 7 bases. Per germline, CDR1 SGHAT and CDR2 FQNNGV. The trim removed 4 bases at V and 0 bases at J, leaving 6 bases unmatched. The CDR3 is made up of 15 amino acids. CDR3 amino acids: CASSSLAANSYEQYF. CDR3 bases: TGTGCCAGCAGCTCGCTAGCGGCGAACTCCTACGAGCAGTACTTC.